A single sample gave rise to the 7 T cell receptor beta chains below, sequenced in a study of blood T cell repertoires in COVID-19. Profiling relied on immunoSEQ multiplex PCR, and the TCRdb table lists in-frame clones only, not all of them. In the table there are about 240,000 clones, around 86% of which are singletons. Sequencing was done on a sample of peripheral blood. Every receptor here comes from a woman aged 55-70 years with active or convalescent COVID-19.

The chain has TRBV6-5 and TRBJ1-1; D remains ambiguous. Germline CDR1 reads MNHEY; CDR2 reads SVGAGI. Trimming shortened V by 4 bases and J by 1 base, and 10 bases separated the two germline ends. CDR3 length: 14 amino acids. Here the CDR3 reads CASSLAGWNTEAFF. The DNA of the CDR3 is TGTGCCAGCAGTTTGGCAGGATGGAACACTGAAGCTTTCTTT.

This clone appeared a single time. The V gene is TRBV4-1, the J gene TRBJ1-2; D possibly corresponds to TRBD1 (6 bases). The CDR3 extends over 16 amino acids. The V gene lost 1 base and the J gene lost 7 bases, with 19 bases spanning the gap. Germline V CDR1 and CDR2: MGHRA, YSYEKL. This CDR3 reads CASSQVLKAGAAGYTF. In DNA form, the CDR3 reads TGCGCCAGCAGCCAAGTGCTAAAAGCAGGGGCGGCTGGCTACACCTTC.

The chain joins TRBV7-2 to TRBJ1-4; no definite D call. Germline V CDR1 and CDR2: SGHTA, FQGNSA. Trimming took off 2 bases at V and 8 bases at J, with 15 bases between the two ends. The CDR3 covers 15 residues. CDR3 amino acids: CASSLRLEGREKLFF. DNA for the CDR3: TGTGCCAGCAGCTTACGTCTGGAGGGTCGGGAAAAACTGTTTTTT. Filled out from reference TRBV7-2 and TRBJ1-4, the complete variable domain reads GAGVSQSPSNKVTEKGKDVELRCDPISGHTALYWYRQSLGQGLEFLIYFQGNSAPDKSGLPSDRFSAERTGGSVSTLTIQRTQQEDSAVYLCASSLRLEGREKLFFGSGTQLSVL.

The CDR3: CASSQAKNTDTQYF. The DNA of the CDR3 is TGTGCCAGCAGCCAAGCCAAAAACACAGATACGCAGTATTTT. V gene TRBV4-2 combines with J gene TRBJ2-3; D remains ambiguous. Deletions cut 1 base from V and 2 bases from J, with 7 bases between. Germline values: CDR1 LGHNA, CDR2 YNFKEQ. The CDR3 totals 14 residues.

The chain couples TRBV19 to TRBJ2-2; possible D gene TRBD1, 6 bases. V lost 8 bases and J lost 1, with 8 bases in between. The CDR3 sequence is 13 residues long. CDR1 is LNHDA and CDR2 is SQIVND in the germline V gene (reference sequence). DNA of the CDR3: TGTGCCAGTGGGGGACAGAACACCGGGGAGCTGTTTTTT. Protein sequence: CASGGQNTGELFF.

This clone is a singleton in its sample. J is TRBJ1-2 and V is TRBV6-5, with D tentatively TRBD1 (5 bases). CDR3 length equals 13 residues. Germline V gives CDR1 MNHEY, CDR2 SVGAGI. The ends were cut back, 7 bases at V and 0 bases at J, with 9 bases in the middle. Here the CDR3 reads CASTGGPNYGYTF. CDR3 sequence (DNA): TGTGCCAGCACGGGGGGACCTAACTATGGCTACACCTTC.

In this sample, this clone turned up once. The DNA of the CDR3 is TGTGCCAGCATTAGGGACTGGCAAGAGACCCAGTACTTC. This gives the protein CASIRDWQETQYF. The V call is TRBV2, the J call TRBJ2-5; weak D call: TRBD2 (6 bases). Trimming stripped 7 bases from V and 2 bases from J, with 11 bases between. In germline, CDR1 is SNHLY, CDR2 FYNNEI. CDR3 length: 13 amino acids.